The entry below gives a single T cell receptor (beta chain) sequence along with its context. Its antigen is currently unknown. Via the markers CD45RO/CCR7/CD25/CD127/CD95/CD27, stem cell-like memory, regulatory, central memory and naive CD4+ cells were sorted. These data are taken from a study of beta chain features in type 1 diabetes. Study background: All samples yielded some 100,000,000 examined sorted cells.

Findings and limits, study-wide: Among all four CD4+ subsets, Type 1 diabetes patients had TCRB CDR3s that were moderately but significantly shorter. The naive, central memory and Treg TCRB repertoires of patients appeared to be more similar to one another than those of healthy donors.

What was sequenced were expressed TCRB transcripts, since all of the isolated RNA had been reverse transcribed. Naive, central memory and regulatory T cell samples averaged about 3.57 million immunoSEQ reads each. Using immunoSEQ multiplex PCR, the repertoire was profiled, and TCRdb retains in-frame clones only, with some absent. The sample lists about 45,000 clones, approximately 70% occurring once. Trimming left V 7 bases short and J 0 bases short, with 12 bases between. Germline-derived CDR1 and CDR2 are MNHEY and SVGAGI. The CDR3 sequence is 15 residues long. The genes are TRBV6-5 and TRBJ1-4; D ambiguous. This sequence was found in a woman under 30 with type 1 diabetes. The specimen sequenced was Tregs from blood. CDR3 nucleotide sequence: TGTGCCAGCACGTGGTCCGACTCAACTAATGAAAAACTGTTTTTT. Translating it yields CASTWSDSTNEKLFF.